Shown below are 20 T cell receptor beta chains from a single sample sequenced in a study of blood T cell repertoires in COVID-19. Assay used: immunoSEQ multiplex PCR; TCRdb lists only in-frame clones, some missing. The sample includes about 60,000 clones, 70% to 90% of them seen just once. Sequenced input: peripheral blood. All receptors derive from a man between 60 and 75 years old with acute or convalescent COVID-19.

The chain has TRBV14 and TRBJ2-1; 7 bases are a match to TRBD2. Trimming at V came to 1 base and at J to 4 bases, leaving 10 bases not matched to a gene. The germline V gene has CDR1 SGHDN and CDR2 FVKESK. This CDR3 has 17 amino acids. This chain's CDR3 is CASSQGGGAGRYNEQFF. CDR3 nucleotides: TGTGCCAGCAGCCAAGGGGGAGGGGCGGGACGTTACAATGAGCAGTTCTTC. The variable domain in full, with the rest retrieved from reference TRBV14 and TRBJ2-1, is EAGVTQFPSHSVIEKGQTVTLRCDPISGHDNLYWYRRVMGKEIKFLLHFVKESKQDESGMPNNRFLAERTGGTYSTLKVQPAELEDSGVYFCASSQGGGAGRYNEQFFGPGTRLTVL.

The chain carries TRBV21-1 and TRBJ2-3; the table's D call of TRBD1 was not tested on the DNA. TRBV21-1 is designated a pseudogene. The CDR3 is made up of 16 amino acids. For the CDR3, the DNA is TGTGCCTCCCGGCGAGGACAGGGGGGAGTCGCAGATACGCAGTATTTT. Protein sequence: CASRRGQGGVADTQYF.

This clone showed up just once. The chain couples TRBV5-1 to TRBJ2-5; TRBD2 matches 9 bases. Germline V CDR1 and CDR2: SGHRS, YFSETQ. Trimming cost V 0 bases and J 5 bases; bases outside gene matches: 5. This CDR3 comprises 15 residues. CDR3 sequence: CASSLVASGIETQYF. CDR3 DNA sequence: TGCGCCAGCAGCTTGGTTGCTAGCGGGATTGAGACCCAGTACTTC. Full variable domain (missing parts from reference TRBV5-1 and TRBJ2-5): KAGVTQTPRYLIKTRGQQVTLSCSPISGHRSVSWYQQTPGQGLQFLFEYFSETQRNKGNFPGRFSGRQFSNSRSEMNVSTLELGDSALYLCASSLVASGIETQYFGPGTRLLVL.

This clone was counted between two and nine times. The V and J genes are TRBV27 and TRBJ2-1; 7 bases align to TRBD1. Germline loops: CDR1 MNHEY, CDR2 SMNVEV (reference sequence). The V segment lost 5 bases and the J segment 3 bases; nucleotides outside the gene matches: 4. This CDR3 is 14 amino acids long. CDR3 protein: CASSDRDSYNEQFF. In DNA, the CDR3 is TGTGCCAGCAGTGACCGGGACAGCTACAATGAGCAGTTCTTC.

V usage is TRBV5-4 and J usage is TRBJ2-3, with TRBD2 identical over 8 bases. Germline V gene sequence: CDR1 SGHNT, CDR2 YYREEE (reference sequence). This CDR3 has 17 amino acids. V gave up 4 bases and J gave up 0 bases; unmatched junction bases: 10. CDR3 sequence reads: CASSGGRLASSTDTQYF. The CDR3 DNA sequence: TGTGCCAGCAGCGGGGGGCGACTAGCGTCTAGCACAGATACGCAGTATTTT.

V usage is TRBV24-1 and J usage is TRBJ2-1; 7 bases agree with TRBD1. Germline trimming cut 4 bases from V and 6 bases from J; bases unmatched to any gene: 14. This CDR3 spans 17 amino acids. From germline, CDR1 is KGHDR and CDR2 SFDVKD. The CDR3: CATSDTWDRHLPNEQFF. CDR3 DNA: TGTGCCACCAGTGACACTTGGGACAGACACCTACCCAATGAGCAGTTCTTC.

This chain uses TRBV27 with TRBJ1-2; perhaps TRBD1 as D (5 bases). This CDR3 comprises 16 residues. The V end was cut by 0 bases, the J end by 7 bases, with 18 bases between. Germline V lookup: CDR1 MNHEY, CDR2 SMNVEV (reference sequence). CDR3 bases: TGTGCCAGCAGTTTATCCGCGGGGACGCCTCGGGCTGGCTACACCTTC. Amino acid sequence: CASSLSAGTPRAGYTF.

V is TRBV18 and J is TRBJ2-1, with a possible D match to TRBD2 (5 bases). Germline CDR1 is KGHSH and CDR2 is LQKENI. There are 14 residues in the CDR3. The V end lost 3 bases, the J end lost 4 bases, and 10 bases lay between the germline ends. The CDR3 sequence: CASSPTGLYNEQFF. The CDR3 region has the DNA TGTGCCAGCTCACCGACCGGACTTTACAATGAGCAGTTCTTC.

The chain couples TRBV19 to TRBJ2-7, with D maybe TRBD2 (6 bases). The V end was cut by 4 bases, the J end by 3 bases, with 16 bases between. This CDR3 region has 15 residues. Germline V gives CDR1 LNHDA, CDR2 SQIVND (reference sequence). The CDR3: CASSSLEGMRYEQYF. In nucleotides, the CDR3 is TGTGCCAGTAGTAGCCTGGAGGGGATGCGCTACGAGCAGTACTTC.

As concerns this clone: The same CDR3 arises from other DNA sequences in this sample as well. The chain has TRBV5-1 and TRBJ1-1; a weak D match, TRBD1 (6 bases). In germline, CDR1 is SGHRS, CDR2 YFSETQ. V was trimmed by 0 bases and J by 0 bases, leaving 9 bases between them. The CDR3 contains 15 residues. CDR3: CASSLGGQVNTEAFF. CDR3 sequence (DNA): TGCGCCAGCAGCTTGGGGGGGCAGGTGAACACTGAAGCTTTCTTT.

The chain uses TRBV5-1 and TRBJ2-2; D is unclear. V gave up 0 bases and J gave up 4 bases, with 13 bases separating them. Germline V gene sequence: CDR1 SGHRS, CDR2 YFSETQ. The CDR3 is made up of 16 amino acids. The CDR3 DNA reads as TGCGCCAGCAGCTTGGCACTGTCCCCGGGCACCGGGGAGCTGTTTTTT. It yields the protein CASSLALSPGTGELFF. Looking up the rest from reference TRBV5-1 and TRBJ2-2 gives the full variable domain: KAGVTQTPRYLIKTRGQQVTLSCSPISGHRSVSWYQQTPGQGLQFLFEYFSETQRNKGNFPGRFSGRQFSNSRSEMNVSTLELGDSALYLCASSLALSPGTGELFFGEGSRLTVL.

This chain uses TRBV29-1 with TRBJ2-1; 8 nucleotides align to TRBD2. Germline V gene lookup returns CDR1 SQVTM and CDR2 ANQGSEA. This CDR3 is built from 14 residues. V was clipped by 6 bases and J by 4 bases; unmatched bases: 8. Written as DNA, the CDR3 is TGCAGCGTACCAGCGGGAGTATCATACAATGAGCAGTTCTTC. Translation gives CSVPAGVSYNEQFF.

The V gene is TRBV24-1, the J gene TRBJ2-2; 8 bases match TRBD2. The CDR3 is 15 amino acids. J lost 7 bases, V lost 9 bases, and 12 bases had no gene match. Germline V gives CDR1 KGHDR, CDR2 SFDVKD. The CDR3: CATQRPAGAGGELFF. The CDR3 bases are TGTGCCACCCAGAGGCCAGCGGGAGCGGGCGGGGAGCTGTTTTTT.

This chain links TRBV3-1 (or the pseudogene TRBV3-2) with TRBJ2-2, with D maybe TRBD2 (6 bases). V gave up 3 bases and J gave up 5 bases, with 7 bases separating them. This CDR3 is built from 13 residues. Germline V gene sequence: CDR1 LGHDT, CDR2 YNNKEL (reference sequence). The CDR3 nucleotides are TGTGCCAGCAGCCAGACTAGTACCGGGGAGCTGTTTTTT. Translating gives CASSQTSTGELFF.

CDR3 amino acids: CASSMGGARFNTEAFF. CDR3 sequence (DNA): TGTGCCAGCAGCATGGGGGGGGCGCGTTTCAACACTGAAGCTTTCTTT. This sequence joins TRBV28 and TRBJ1-1; the D gene is possibly TRBD1 (6 bases). Germline V lookup: CDR1 MDHEN, CDR2 SYDVKM. CDR3 size: 16 residues. The V end lost 6 bases, the J end lost 2 bases, and 19 bases lay between the germline ends.

V gene TRBV11-1 combines with J gene TRBJ2-5; D unresolved. Germline V gene data show CDR1 as SGHAT and CDR2 as FQDESV (reference sequence). V was clipped by 4 bases and J by 1 base, with 7 bases between them. This CDR3 region has 13 residues. CDR3 DNA sequence: TGTGCCAGCAGCTATAACAGCCAAGAGACCCAGTACTTC. Its translation is CASSYNSQETQYF.

The rearrangement joins TRBV19 to TRBJ1-2, with 8 bases that match TRBD1. V gave up 5 bases and J gave up 6 bases; unmatched junction bases: 5. The CDR3 length is 13 residues. CDR1 is LNHDA and CDR2 is SQIVND in the germline V gene (reference sequence). CDR3 region: CASSRQGKDGYTF. The CDR3 coding sequence is TGTGCCAGTAGTCGACAGGGGAAGGATGGCTACACCTTC.

The gene calls are TRBV19 and TRBJ2-7, with 15 bases matching TRBD2. Germline loops: CDR1 LNHDA, CDR2 SQIVND (reference sequence). The V gene end was trimmed by 5 bases and the J gene end by 4 bases; junction bases not matched to a gene: 3. There are 15 residues in the CDR3. The DNA of the CDR3 is TGTGCCAGTAGTCCCGGGACTAGCGGGAGGTACGAGCAGTACTTC. It specifies CASSPGTSGRYEQYF.

This clone was seen only once. The V gene is TRBV18, the J gene TRBJ2-7, with D possibly being TRBD2 (6 bases). Germline-derived CDR1 and CDR2 are KGHSH and LQKENI. V was shortened by 3 bases and J by 1 base, with 10 bases between the two germline ends. The CDR3 consists of 14 residues. The CDR3 bases are TGTGCCAGCTCACCGGGACTCTCATCCTACGAGCAGTACTTC. Translated: CASSPGLSSYEQYF.

This rearrangement joins TRBV30 to TRBJ1-1, with 11 bases matching TRBD1. This CDR3 spans 14 amino acids. V dropped 5 bases and J dropped 1; count of bases not matched to a gene: 3. Germline CDR1 is GTSNPN and CDR2 is SVGIG (reference sequence). CDR3 nucleotide sequence: TGTGCCTGGTGGACAGGGGGCCAGAACACTGAAGCTTTCTTT. It encodes CAWWTGGQNTEAFF.